The source of this T cell receptor (beta chain) is a study of T-cell memory formation after mild COVID-19. General observations from the study: Pre-infection memory held some responding clones, suggesting pre-existing cross-reactive T cells responded.

TCRdb called the 5' RACE reads again in MiXCR, with one record for every CDR3 protein. Of 44,000 or so distinct CDR3 sequences listed, 8% to 10% are singletons. This clonotype was observed a few times. Its antigen is not identified. Deletions cut 1 base from V and 4 bases from J, with 12 bases between. Per germline, CDR1 SGDLS and CDR2 YYNGEE. CDR3 length: 15 residues. Material for sequencing was PBMCs or a T cell subset sorted from them (not recorded which). The chain combines TRBV9 with TRBJ1-3; D gene unclear. The TCR originated in an adult woman who had mild COVID-19 (a few samples of this study predate the infection). Cell type and time point are not known. The CDR3 DNA follows: TGTGCCAGCAGCGTAATGGGAACAGACGGAAACACCATATATTTT. As protein: CASSVMGTDGNTIYF.